This T cell receptor (beta chain) was documented in a study of blood T cell repertoires in COVID-19. Profiling relied on immunoSEQ multiplex PCR, and the TCRdb table lists in-frame clones only, not all of them. Counted here are about 140,000 clones, roughly 77% occurring once; the ten biggest clones make up around 4%. The V segment lost 6 bases and the J segment 1 base; nucleotides outside the gene matches: 3. Germline V CDR1 and CDR2: LNHDA, SQIVND (reference sequence). CDR3 length equals 15 residues. This clonotype originated in a man between 60 and 75 years old with acute or convalescent COVID-19. The sample taken for sequencing was peripheral blood. The chain uses TRBV19 and TRBJ2-1; TRBD2 aligns across 10 bases. CDR3 loop: CASSRLAGSYNEQFF. The CDR3 region has the DNA TGTGCCAGTAGCAGACTAGCGGGTTCCTACAATGAGCAGTTCTTC.